The rows below give T cell receptor beta chains drawn from one sample of a study of blood T cell repertoires in COVID-19. TCRdb's copy holds only in-frame clones and misses some; the assay was immunoSEQ multiplex PCR. This sample yields approximately 46,000 clones, of which roughly 86% are seen a single time; 16% belongs to the top ten. The sequenced sample was peripheral blood. The receptors originated from a man in his 60s with active or convalescent COVID-19. Both conserved end residues are part of each CDR3. Fields, in order: clone size, J gene, V gene, D gene, CDR3 DNA, CDR3 protein. D genes are given only for firm matches. The size of a clone is reported for some rows only, either as once, few or many, or as a class for expanded clones.

size: .
J: TRBJ2-7
V: TRBV6-5
D: .
DNA: TGTGCCAGCAGTTATGGAGAATTTTACGAGCAGTACTTC
CDR3: CASSYGEFYEQYF

size: once
J: TRBJ1-3
V: TRBV28
D: TRBD1
DNA: TGTGCCAGCACCCAACCGGACAGGGGAGGAAACACCATATATTTT
CDR3: CASTQPDRGGNTIYF

size: .
J: TRBJ1-2
V: TRBV2
D: .
DNA: TGTGCCAGCAGTTCAGGGTCCCTCTATGGCTACACCTTC
CDR3: CASSSGSLYGYTF

size: .
J: TRBJ1-2
V: TRBV7-2
D: .
DNA: TGTGCCAGCAGCTTTGTTGGTGGGGGAGGTTATGGCTACACCTTC
CDR3: CASSFVGGGGYGYTF

size: .
J: TRBJ1-1
V: TRBV4-2
D: .
DNA: TGTGCCAGCAGCCAGGGGCAGGGGATCAATACTTTCTTT
CDR3: CASSQGQGINTFF

size: .
J: TRBJ2-3
V: TRBV14
D: TRBD2
DNA: TGTGCCAGCAGCCCGGAGCGGGGGGCTCCTACAGATACGCAGTATTTT
CDR3: CASSPERGAPTDTQYF

size: .
J: TRBJ2-5
V: TRBV28
D: .
DNA: TGTGCCAGCAGCTCCTCTAACTTAGAGACCCAGTACTTC
CDR3: CASSSSNLETQYF

size: .
J: TRBJ2-3
V: TRBV2
D: TRBD2
DNA: TGTGCCAGCAGTGAAGCGCTTCGGGGGGGCCACGCAGATACGCAGTATTTT
CDR3: CASSEALRGGHADTQYF

size: .
J: TRBJ2-1
V: TRBV28
D: .
DNA: TGTGCCAGCAGACCCGGGGCCTACAATGAGCAGTTCTTC
CDR3: CASRPGAYNEQFF

size: few
J: TRBJ2-1
V: TRBV19
D: .
DNA: TGTGCCAGTAGTAGGGGGGGCGGCAATGAGCAGTTCTTC
CDR3: CASSRGGGNEQFF

size: few
J: TRBJ1-2
V: TRBV9
D: .
DNA: TGTGCCAGCAGCACCAGCGGGGGGCTTGGTGGCTACACCTTC
CDR3: CASSTSGGLGGYTF

size: .
J: TRBJ1-2
V: TRBV7-9
D: TRBD1
DNA: TGTGCCAGCAGCTCCCCCGACAGGGGCGTTGACTATGGCTACACCTTC
CDR3: CASSSPDRGVDYGYTF

size: .
J: TRBJ2-3
V: TRBV5-6
D: TRBD1
DNA: TGTGCCAGCAGCTCCGGGACAGGGGCCCCAGATACGCAGTATTTT
CDR3: CASSSGTGAPDTQYF

size: .
J: TRBJ1-3
V: TRBV5-4
D: .
DNA: TGTGCCAGCAGCGGGAGTGGACAGAACTATTTT
CDR3: CASSGSGQNYF

size: .
J: TRBJ1-5
V: TRBV6-2/TRBV6-3
D: TRBD1
DNA: TGTGCCAGCAGTTACACCCGGACAGGGCACAATCAGCCCCAGCATTTT
CDR3: CASSYTRTGHNQPQHF

size: .
J: TRBJ2-5
V: TRBV28
D: .
DNA: TGTGCCAGCAGTTTCGGGGGACAGTCTGAGACCCAGTACTTC
CDR3: CASSFGGQSETQYF

size: .
J: TRBJ1-6
V: TRBV9
D: .
DNA: TGTGCCAGCAGCCGGGTCGGGTCACCCCTCCACTTT
CDR3: CASSRVGSPLHF

size: .
J: TRBJ2-5
V: TRBV5-1
D: .
DNA: TGCGCCAGCAGCACGTCCAGCGGACAAGAGACCCAGTACTTC
CDR3: CASSTSSGQETQYF

size: once
J: TRBJ1-1
V: TRBV7-8
D: .
DNA: TGTGCCAGCAGCTTAGTTGGGGACCAGGGGACTGAAGCTTTCTTT
CDR3: CASSLVGDQGTEAFF

size: .
J: TRBJ1-2
V: TRBV28
D: .
DNA: TGTGCCAGCAGTCGGACAGTAATCGGCTACACCTTC
CDR3: CASSRTVIGYTF

size: few
J: TRBJ2-7
V: TRBV27
D: .
DNA: TGTGCCAGCAGTCCTCGTAGGATCGGGTCTAGGGGGTACTTC
CDR3: CASSPRRIGSRGYF

size: few
J: TRBJ1-2
V: TRBV16
D: .
DNA: TGTGCCAGCAGCCAATATTCAGGGGCGAATGGCTACACCTTC
CDR3: CASSQYSGANGYTF

size: .
J: TRBJ1-5
V: TRBV18
D: .
DNA: TGTGCCAGCTCACCAGCCCCTCGGGATCAGCCCCAGCATTTT
CDR3: CASSPAPRDQPQHF

size: .
J: TRBJ2-7
V: TRBV5-1
D: TRBD1
DNA: TGCGCCAGCAGCGGCCTTGGAGGGACAGGGTCCTACGAGCAGTACTTC
CDR3: CASSGLGGTGSYEQYF

size: once
J: TRBJ2-7
V: TRBV3-1/TRBV3-2
D: TRBD2
DNA: TGTGCCAGCAGCCTTGGGGGCGGGGGGCCCTACGAGCAGTACTTC
CDR3: CASSLGGGGPYEQYF

size: .
J: TRBJ1-6
V: TRBV15
D: .
DNA: TGTGCCACCAGCAGCAGGAAGGTGCTTTCACCCCTCCACTTT
CDR3: CATSSRKVLSPLHF

size: .
J: TRBJ2-1
V: TRBV4-1
D: .
DNA: TGCGCCAGCAGCCGAACCCGCGAGCAGGGCAATGAGCAGTTCTTC
CDR3: CASSRTREQGNEQFF

size: .
J: TRBJ1-5
V: TRBV3-1/TRBV3-2
D: .
DNA: TGTGCCAGCAGCCTCAGAGGTATGCCCCAGCATTTT
CDR3: CASSLRGMPQHF

size: .
J: TRBJ2-5
V: TRBV28
D: TRBD2
DNA: TGTGCCAGCAGTCTAGCGGGGACTCAAGAGACCCAGTACTTC
CDR3: CASSLAGTQETQYF

size: .
J: TRBJ1-6
V: TRBV30
D: .
DNA: TGTGCCTGGACCGTTAAAACAGGGTATAATTCACCCCTCCACTTT
CDR3: CAWTVKTGYNSPLHF

size: .
J: TRBJ1-5
V: TRBV5-1
D: TRBD1
DNA: TGCGCCAGCAGCTTGGATACAGGGGGCCAGCCCCAGCATTTT
CDR3: CASSLDTGGQPQHF

size: .
J: TRBJ2-1
V: TRBV19
D: TRBD1
DNA: TGTGCCAGTTCCGACGACAGGGAATACAATGAGCAGTTCTTC
CDR3: CASSDDREYNEQFF

size: .
J: TRBJ1-1
V: TRBV7-9
D: TRBD1
DNA: TGTGCCAGCAGCGCGGGACAGTTCACTGAAGCTTTCTTT
CDR3: CASSAGQFTEAFF

size: .
J: TRBJ2-3
V: TRBV6-2/TRBV6-3
D: TRBD2
DNA: TGTGCCAGCAGTTACTCAGGGCTAGCGGGGCGCACAGATACGCAGTATTTT
CDR3: CASSYSGLAGRTDTQYF

size: once
J: TRBJ2-1
V: TRBV9
D: .
DNA: TGTGCCAGCAGCGTAGGTACAGGGCTCTACAATGAGCAGTTCTTC
CDR3: CASSVGTGLYNEQFF

size: .
J: TRBJ1-1
V: TRBV20-1
D: .
DNA: TGCAGTGCTAAGGGGTACGCTGAAGCTTTCTTT
CDR3: CSAKGYAEAFF

size: .
J: TRBJ1-1
V: TRBV5-1
D: TRBD1
DNA: TGCGCCAGCAGCTTATCGGGACAGGGTGGAACTGAAGCTTTCTTT
CDR3: CASSLSGQGGTEAFF

size: .
J: TRBJ2-7
V: TRBV3-1/TRBV3-2
D: TRBD1
DNA: TGTGCCAGCAGCCTCGGGACAGGTGATGAGCAGTACTTC
CDR3: CASSLGTGDEQYF

size: once
J: TRBJ1-2
V: TRBV27
D: TRBD1
DNA: TGTGCCAGCAGGGGACAGGGGGTTTTGGACACCTTC
CDR3: CASRGQGVLDTF

size: .
J: TRBJ1-2
V: TRBV5-1
D: .
DNA: TGCGCCAGCAGCTTTTATGGTGGTTCGGATGGCTACACCTTC
CDR3: CASSFYGGSDGYTF

size: .
J: TRBJ2-5
V: TRBV3-1/TRBV3-2
D: TRBD2
DNA: TGTGCCAGCAGCGGACCTAGCGGGGGGGTATCTGAGACCCAGTACTTC
CDR3: CASSGPSGGVSETQYF

size: .
J: TRBJ1-5
V: TRBV18
D: .
DNA: TGTGCCAGCTCACCAGGAGAAGGTCAGCCCCAGCATTTT
CDR3: CASSPGEGQPQHF

size: .
J: TRBJ1-1
V: TRBV6-6
D: TRBD1
DNA: TGTGCCAGCAGTCCAGGGGGCCCTGAAGCTTTCTTT
CDR3: CASSPGGPEAFF

size: .
J: TRBJ1-5
V: TRBV6-1
D: .
DNA: TGTGCCAGCAGTGAAGCTTGGCCGGGTTCCACAAAAAATCAGCCCCAGCATTTT
CDR3: CASSEAWPGSTKNQPQHF

size: .
J: TRBJ2-7
V: TRBV27
D: .
DNA: TGTGCCAGCAGTGGTGGGGCACTGAAGGTGGGTTACGAGCAGTACTTC
CDR3: CASSGGALKVGYEQYF

size: .
J: TRBJ2-5
V: TRBV6-1
D: .
DNA: TGTGCCAGCAGTGAACCAGGGGGGAAGGAGACCCAGTACTTC
CDR3: CASSEPGGKETQYF

size: .
J: TRBJ2-7
V: TRBV18
D: .
DNA: TGTGCCAGCTCCCCCGGGCAGGGCTCCTACGAGCAGTACTTC
CDR3: CASSPGQGSYEQYF